The present T cell receptor beta chain was sequenced within a study of T cell responses to AZD1222 COVID-19 vaccine. General study results and limits: In all cases, repertoires were sampled only after the peak T cell response. It should be noted that donors were predominantly white British and more often female, and clonal diversity was possibly underestimated.

CDR3 length equals 13 residues. Germline V CDR1 and CDR2: KGHDR, SFDVKD. Trimming removed 4 bases at V and 6 bases at J, with 9 bases between. Using immunoSEQ multiplex PCR, the repertoire was profiled, and TCRdb retains in-frame clones only, with some absent. The sample yields 150,000 to 200,000 clones, about 89% seen once. As regards this clone: What it recognizes is unknown.

The TCR was taken from an adult who received the AZD1222 COVID-19 vaccine. This rearrangement joins TRBV24-1 to TRBJ2-1; either TRBD1 or TRBD2 may supply D (5 bases each). The sequencing used peripheral blood, collected 28 days after the second AZD1222 dose. The CDR3 DNA reads TGTGCCACCAGTGAGCCCGGGACCAATGAGCAGTTCTTC. Translated, it gives CATSEPGTNEQFF.